This TCR beta chain originates from a study of T cell repertoires in cytomegalovirus infection. This clonotype was seen at least ten times. The CDR3 sequence is 13 residues long. The V and J ends lost 5 bases and 3 bases respectively, with 7 bases between them. Germline CDR1 SGHVT, CDR2 SQSDAQ. MiXCR was run by TCRdb on the reads, yielding one entry per CDR3 protein. The sample carries about 450,000 distinct CDR3 sequences, approximately 31% recorded once. This sequence originates from a human donor in good health (CMV status not recorded). Some clones in this sample may be carry-over from other donors' samples. Specimen: PBMCs. The chain links TRBV7-4 to TRBJ1-4; D might be TRBD1 (5 bases). The DNA of the CDR3 is TGTGCCAGCAGCCGACAGCCTAATGAAAAACTGTTTTTT. Amino acid sequence: CASSRQPNEKLFF.